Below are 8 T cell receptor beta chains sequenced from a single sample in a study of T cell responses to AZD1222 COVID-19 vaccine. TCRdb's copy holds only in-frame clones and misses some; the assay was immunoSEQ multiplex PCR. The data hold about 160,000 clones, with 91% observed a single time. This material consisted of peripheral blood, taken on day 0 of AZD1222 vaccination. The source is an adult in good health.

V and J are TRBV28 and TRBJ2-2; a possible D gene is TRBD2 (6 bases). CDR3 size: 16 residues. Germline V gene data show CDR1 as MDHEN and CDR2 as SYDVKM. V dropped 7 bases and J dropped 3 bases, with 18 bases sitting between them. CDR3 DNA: TGTGCCAGCACCCTCTCGCCGGGGGAGGACACCGGGGAGCTGTTTTTT. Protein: CASTLSPGEDTGELFF.

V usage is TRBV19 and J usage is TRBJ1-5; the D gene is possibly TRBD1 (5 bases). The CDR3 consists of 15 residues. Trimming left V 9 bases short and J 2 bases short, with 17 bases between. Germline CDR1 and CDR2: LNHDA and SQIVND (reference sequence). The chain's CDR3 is CASQSLGEGNQPQHF. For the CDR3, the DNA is TGTGCCAGCCAGAGCTTGGGGGAGGGCAATCAGCCCCAGCATTTT.

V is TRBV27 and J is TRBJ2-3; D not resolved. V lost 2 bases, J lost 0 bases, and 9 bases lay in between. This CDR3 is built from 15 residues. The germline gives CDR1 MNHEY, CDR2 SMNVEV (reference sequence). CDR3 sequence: CASSLRPISTDTQYF. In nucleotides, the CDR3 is TGTGCCAGCAGTTTACGGCCGATTAGCACAGATACGCAGTATTTT.

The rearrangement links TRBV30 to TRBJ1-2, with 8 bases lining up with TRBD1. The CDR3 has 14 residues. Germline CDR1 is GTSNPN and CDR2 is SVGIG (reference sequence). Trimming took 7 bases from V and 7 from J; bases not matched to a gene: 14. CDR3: CAYLRGQGMGGYTF. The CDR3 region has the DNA TGTGCCTACCTTCGAGGACAGGGTATGGGTGGCTACACCTTC.

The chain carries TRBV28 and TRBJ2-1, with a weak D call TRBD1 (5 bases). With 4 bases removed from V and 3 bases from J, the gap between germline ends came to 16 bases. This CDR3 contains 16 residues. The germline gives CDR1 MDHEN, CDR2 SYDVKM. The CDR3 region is CASSSGAGLGYNEQFF. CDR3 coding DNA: TGTGCCAGCAGTTCTGGGGCCGGATTAGGCTACAATGAGCAGTTCTTC.

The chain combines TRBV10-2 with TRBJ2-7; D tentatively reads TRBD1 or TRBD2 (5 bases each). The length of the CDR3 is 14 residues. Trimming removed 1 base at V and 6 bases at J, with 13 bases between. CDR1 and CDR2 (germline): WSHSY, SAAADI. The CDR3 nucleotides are TGCGCCAGCAGTGAGTGGGGGACCGCTGCCGAGCAGTACTTC. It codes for CASSEWGTAAEQYF.

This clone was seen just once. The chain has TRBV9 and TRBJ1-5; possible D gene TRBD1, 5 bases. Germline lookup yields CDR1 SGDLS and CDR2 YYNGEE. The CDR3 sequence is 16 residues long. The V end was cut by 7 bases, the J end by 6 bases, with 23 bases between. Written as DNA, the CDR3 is TGTGCCAGCGGAGACCAAAGGGAATCTGGGGGTCAGCCCCAGCATTTT. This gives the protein CASGDQRESGGQPQHF.

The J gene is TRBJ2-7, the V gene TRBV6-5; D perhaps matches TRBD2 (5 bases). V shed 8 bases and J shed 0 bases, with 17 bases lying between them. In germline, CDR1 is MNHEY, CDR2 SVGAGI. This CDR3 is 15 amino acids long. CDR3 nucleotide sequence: TGTGCCAGCGGATATTACAGCGGTTCCTCCTACGAGCAGTACTTC. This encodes CASGYYSGSSYEQYF.